One sample yielded the 5 T cell receptor beta chains listed below, sequenced in a study of cytomegalovirus exposure and HLA in healthy donors. The study ran its PCR with 60 Vbeta and 13 Jbeta primers. The data were produced by immunoSEQ multiplex PCR, yet TCRdb's version contains in-frame clones alone and is incomplete. Here the sample spans 110,000 to 150,000 clones, 65% to 80% being singletons. Sequenced sample: PBMCs. Receptor source: a man aged 25-45 years in good health and CMV-seronegative.

There are a few counts of this clone. The chain carries TRBV6-6 and TRBJ1-6, with 8 positions matching TRBD1. This CDR3 region has 13 residues. V trimming: 11 bases; J trimming: 8 bases; junction bases outside the gene matches: 8. CDR1 is MNHNY, CDR2 SVGAGI, per germline (reference sequence). Written as DNA, the CDR3 is TGTGCCGGCACCACAGGGGGGGATTCACCCCTCCACTTT. Its protein is CAGTTGGDSPLHF.

The chain is built from TRBV28 and TRBJ2-2; TRBD1 matches at 7 bases. The V and J ends lost 7 bases and 5 bases, in that order; junction bases with no gene match: 7. Germline loops: CDR1 MDHEN, CDR2 SYDVKM. The CDR3 length is 14 residues. The CDR3 DNA reads as TGTGCCAGCAATGAGGGGGCAGGGACCGGGGAGCTGTTTTTT. This sequence encodes CASNEGAGTGELFF.

This chain links TRBV7-8 with TRBJ1-5, with D possibly being TRBD1 (5 bases). Germline V gives CDR1 SGHVS, CDR2 FQNEAQ. The CDR3 covers 14 residues. Between the trimmed V and J ends, which lost 5 bases and 7 bases, there was a span of 15 bases. Here the CDR3 reads CASSHPGGGQPQHF. CDR3 DNA: TGTGCCAGCAGCCATCCGGGGGGAGGCCAGCCCCAGCATTTT.

This clone showed up just once. At the DNA level, this CDR3 is encoded by other sequences in the same sample as well. The rearrangement uses TRBV19 and TRBJ1-1; tentative D call: TRBD1 (6 bases). The V gene lost 2 bases and the J gene lost 4 bases, with 8 bases spanning the gap. This CDR3 comprises 13 residues. Per the germline V gene, CDR1 is LNHDA and CDR2 is SQIVND (reference sequence). CDR3 sequence reads: CASSIRGGTEAFF. DNA of the CDR3: TGTGCCAGTAGTATACGAGGGGGCACTGAAGCTTTCTTT.

The chain joins TRBV19 to TRBJ2-2, with TRBD2 matching 12 bases. Germline V gene data show CDR1 as LNHDA and CDR2 as SQIVND (reference sequence). This CDR3 is built from 17 residues. V lost 3 bases, J lost 6 bases, and 8 bases stayed unmatched. The CDR3 sequence is CASSIHLAGGESGELFF. The CDR3 DNA reads as TGTGCCAGTAGTATTCATCTAGCGGGAGGGGAATCCGGGGAGCTGTTTTTT.